Listed below are T cell receptor beta chains from one sample, sequenced in a study of blood T cell repertoires in COVID-19. The method was immunoSEQ multiplex PCR; TCRdb's version includes in-frame clones alone and lacks a portion of them. Among about 300,000 clones listed, approximately 84% were seen once. The sample taken for sequencing was PBMCs or T cells enriched from blood (not recorded which). Receptors originate from a man aged 25-45 years who had recovered from COVID-19. Both conserved end residues are part of each CDR3. The order of the fields is D gene, V gene, J gene, clone size, CDR3 length, CDR3 DNA, CDR3 protein. D genes are given only for firm matches. A clone size is listed for some rows: how often the clone was seen (once, few, many), or a class if it is expanded.

TRBD1	TRBV29-1	TRBJ2-1	NA	15	TGCAGCGCCCATTCAGGGACAGGATCCTACAATGAGCAGTTCTTC	CSAHSGTGSYNEQFF
NA	TRBV6-1	TRBJ1-2	NA	13	TGTGCCAGCAGTGAAAATGGGGCCTATGGCTACACCTTC	CASSENGAYGYTF
NA	TRBV11-2	TRBJ1-3	NA	14	TGTGCCAGCAAGGATCAAGGGGCTGGAAACACCATATATTTT	CASKDQGAGNTIYF
NA	TRBV19	TRBJ1-1	NA	15	TGTGCCAGTAGGATTCAATTAGGGGAGAACACTGAAGCTTTCTTT	CASRIQLGENTEAFF
NA	TRBV28	TRBJ2-2	NA	13	TGTGCCAGCATTAGAAGCGGAAGCGGGGAGCTGTTTTTT	CASIRSGSGELFF
TRBD2	TRBV5-4	TRBJ2-3	NA	17	TGTGCCAGCAGCTTGAGGCTAGCGGGGACTAGCACAGATACGCAGTATTTT	CASSLRLAGTSTDTQYF
NA	TRBV5-6	TRBJ1-3	NA	13	TGTGCCAGCAGCCCTGACAGACTAAACACCATATATTTT	CASSPDRLNTIYF
NA	TRBV6-6	TRBJ1-6	NA	14	TGTGCCAGCAGTTTCCCGGACATTCCAACACCCCTCCACTTT	CASSFPDIPTPLHF
TRBD1	TRBV7-8	TRBJ2-7	NA	11	TGTGCCAGCAGCCGCGGACAGGACGAAATCTTC	CASSRGQDEIF
TRBD1	TRBV7-8	TRBJ2-2	NA	17	TGTGCCAGCCTCCCCACCCGGGGACAGGGGGCGTCCGGGGAGCTGTTTTTT	CASLPTRGQGASGELFF
NA	TRBV21-1	TRBJ2-7	NA	16	TGTGCCAGCAGCATGCGTGGGGCCAGGGGAGGGTACGAGCAGTACTTC	CASSMRGARGGYEQYF
TRBD2	TRBV2	TRBJ2-1	few	14	TGTGCCAGCAGGAGAAGCGGGGGGGTCAATGAGCAGTTCTTC	CASRRSGGVNEQFF
NA	TRBV15	TRBJ1-1	NA	15	TGTGCCACCAGCAGAGTTTTTCCGGAGTACACTGAAGCTTTCTTT	CATSRVFPEYTEAFF
TRBD1	TRBV2	TRBJ2-5	NA	14	TGTGCCAGCAGGGCAGGGGGCCGTTCATGGACCCAGTACTTC	CASRAGGRSWTQYF